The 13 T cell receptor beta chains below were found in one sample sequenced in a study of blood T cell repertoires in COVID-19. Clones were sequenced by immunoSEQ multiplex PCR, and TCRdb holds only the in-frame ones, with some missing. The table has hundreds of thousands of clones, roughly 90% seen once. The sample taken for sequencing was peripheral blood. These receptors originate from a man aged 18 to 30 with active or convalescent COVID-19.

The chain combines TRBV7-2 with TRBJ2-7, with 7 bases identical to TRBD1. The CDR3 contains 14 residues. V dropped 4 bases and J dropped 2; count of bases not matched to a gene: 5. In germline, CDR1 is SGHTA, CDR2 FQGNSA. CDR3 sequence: CASSSRQGTYEQYF. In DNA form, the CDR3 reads TGTGCCAGCAGCTCTCGACAGGGAACCTACGAGCAGTACTTC.

This CDR3 is CASSLLGDQDGYTF. The CDR3, as DNA: TGTGCCAGCAGCTTATTAGGGGATCAGGATGGCTACACCTTC. The chain uses TRBV7-9 and TRBJ1-2; weak D call: TRBD1 (5 bases). V lost 2 bases to trimming and J lost 6 bases, with 13 bases between them. The germline V gene encodes CDR1 SEHNR and CDR2 FQNEAQ (reference sequence). CDR3 length: 14 amino acids.

The CDR3 spells CASSHPGLAGGSSYNEQFF. CDR3 DNA: TGCGCCAGCAGCCACCCAGGGCTAGCGGGGGGGAGCTCCTACAATGAGCAGTTCTTC. The chain employs TRBV4-1 and TRBJ2-1; 12 nucleotides agree with TRBD2. The CDR3 contains 19 residues. V trimming: 3 bases; J trimming: 0 bases; junction bases outside the gene matches: 9. CDR1 and CDR2 from the germline V gene are MGHRA and YSYEKL.

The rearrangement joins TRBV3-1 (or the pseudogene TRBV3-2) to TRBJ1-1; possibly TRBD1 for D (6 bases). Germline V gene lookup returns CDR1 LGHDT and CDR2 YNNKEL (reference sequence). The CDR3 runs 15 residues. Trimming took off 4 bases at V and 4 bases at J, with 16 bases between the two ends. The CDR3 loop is CASSPRGGAVTEAFF. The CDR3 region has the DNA TGTGCCAGCAGCCCCAGGGGAGGGGCGGTCACTGAAGCTTTCTTT.

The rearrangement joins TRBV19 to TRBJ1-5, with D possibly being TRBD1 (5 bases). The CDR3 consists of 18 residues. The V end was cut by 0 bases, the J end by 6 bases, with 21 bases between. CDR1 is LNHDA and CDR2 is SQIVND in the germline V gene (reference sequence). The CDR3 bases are TGTGCCAGTAGTATAGAGGGCGGGGGGAGTCCCCATGGTCAGCCCCAGCATTTT. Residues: CASSIEGGGSPHGQPQHF.

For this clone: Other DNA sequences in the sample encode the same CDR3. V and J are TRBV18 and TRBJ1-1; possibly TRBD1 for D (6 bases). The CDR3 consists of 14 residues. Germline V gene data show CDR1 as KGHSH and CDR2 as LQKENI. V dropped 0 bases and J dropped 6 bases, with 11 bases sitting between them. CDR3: CASSPPSGVAEAFF. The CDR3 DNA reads TGTGCCAGCTCACCACCGTCAGGGGTTGCTGAAGCTTTCTTT.

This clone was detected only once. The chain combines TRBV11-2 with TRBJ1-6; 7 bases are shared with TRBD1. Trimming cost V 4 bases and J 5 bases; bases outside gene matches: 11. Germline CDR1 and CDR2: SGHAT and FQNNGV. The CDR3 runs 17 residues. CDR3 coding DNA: TGTGCCAGCAGCTCGTTAAGGGGGCAAAAGGATAATTCACCCCTCCACTTT. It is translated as CASSSLRGQKDNSPLHF.

The CDR3 loop is CASSPDSYSTDTQYF. The CDR3 DNA follows: TGCGCCAGCAGTCCAGACAGTTATAGCACAGATACGCAGTATTTT. This chain uses TRBV5-1 with TRBJ2-3, with D tentatively TRBD1 (5 bases). Germline values: CDR1 SGHRS, CDR2 YFSETQ. This CDR3 contains 15 residues. Trimming left V 5 bases short and J 0 bases short, with 13 bases between. Full variable domain (missing parts from reference TRBV5-1 and TRBJ2-3): KAGVTQTPRYLIKTRGQQVTLSCSPISGHRSVSWYQQTPGQGLQFLFEYFSETQRNKGNFPGRFSGRQFSNSRSEMNVSTLELGDSALYLCASSPDSYSTDTQYFGPGTRLTVL.

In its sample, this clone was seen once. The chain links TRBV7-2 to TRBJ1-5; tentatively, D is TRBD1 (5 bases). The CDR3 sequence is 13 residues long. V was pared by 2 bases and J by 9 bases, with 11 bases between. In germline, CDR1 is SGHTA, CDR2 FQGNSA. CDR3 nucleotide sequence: TGTGCCAGCAGCTTAACAGGCATCGCGCCCCAGCATTTT. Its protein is CASSLTGIAPQHF.

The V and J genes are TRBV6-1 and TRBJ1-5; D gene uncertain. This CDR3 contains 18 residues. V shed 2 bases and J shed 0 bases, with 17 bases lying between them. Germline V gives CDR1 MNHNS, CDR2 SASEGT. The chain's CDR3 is CASSEFVARTDSNQPQHF. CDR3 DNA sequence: TGTGCCAGCAGTGAATTCGTCGCTAGAACGGATAGCAATCAGCCCCAGCATTTT.

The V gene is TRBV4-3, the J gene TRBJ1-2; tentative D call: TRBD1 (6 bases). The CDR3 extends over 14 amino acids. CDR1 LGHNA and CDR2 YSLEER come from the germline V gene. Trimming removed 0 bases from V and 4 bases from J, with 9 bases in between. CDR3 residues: CASSQDGGPYGYTF. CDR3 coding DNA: TGCGCCAGCAGCCAAGATGGGGGCCCCTATGGCTACACCTTC.

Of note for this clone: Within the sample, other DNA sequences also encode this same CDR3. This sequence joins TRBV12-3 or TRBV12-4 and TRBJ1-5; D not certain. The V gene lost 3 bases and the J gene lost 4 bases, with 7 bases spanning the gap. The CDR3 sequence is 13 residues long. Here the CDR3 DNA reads TGTGCCAGCAGTTTCGGAGGTAATCAGCCCCAGCATTTT. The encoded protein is CASSFGGNQPQHF.

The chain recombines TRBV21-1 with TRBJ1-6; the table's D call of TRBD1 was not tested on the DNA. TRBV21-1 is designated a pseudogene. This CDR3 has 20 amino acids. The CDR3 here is CASSTSDQGAWETRNSPLHF. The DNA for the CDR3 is TGTGCCAGCAGCACCTCGGACCAGGGGGCATGGGAAACGAGGAATTCACCCCTCCACTTT.